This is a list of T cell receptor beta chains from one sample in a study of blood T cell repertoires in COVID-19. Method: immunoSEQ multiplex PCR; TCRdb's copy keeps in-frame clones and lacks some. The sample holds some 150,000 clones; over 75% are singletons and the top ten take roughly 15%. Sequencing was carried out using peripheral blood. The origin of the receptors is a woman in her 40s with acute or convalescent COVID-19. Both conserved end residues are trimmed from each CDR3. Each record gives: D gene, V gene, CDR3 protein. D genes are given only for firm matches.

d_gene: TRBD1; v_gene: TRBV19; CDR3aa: ASFGTGGADNEQF
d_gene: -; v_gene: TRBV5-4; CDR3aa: ASSLKEYEQY
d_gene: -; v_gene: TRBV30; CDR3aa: AWKAGSNQPQH
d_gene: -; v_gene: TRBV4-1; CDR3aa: ASSQQRLVRSYNEQF
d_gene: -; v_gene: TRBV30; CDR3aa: AWSKGDTEAF
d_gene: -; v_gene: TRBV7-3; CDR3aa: ATKLGANTEAF
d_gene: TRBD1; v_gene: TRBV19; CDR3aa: ASSPRTDRPGSF
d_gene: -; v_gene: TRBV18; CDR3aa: ASSPWSTGDQPQH
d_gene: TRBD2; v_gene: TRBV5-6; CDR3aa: ASRPPGSGNTYEQY
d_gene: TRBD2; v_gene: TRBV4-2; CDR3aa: ASSQAYSGPAEQY
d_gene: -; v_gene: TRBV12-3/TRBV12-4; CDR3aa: ASSVQVDQPQH
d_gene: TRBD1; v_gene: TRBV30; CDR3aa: AWDGTASNYGYT
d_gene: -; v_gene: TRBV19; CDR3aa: ASSTGAETQY
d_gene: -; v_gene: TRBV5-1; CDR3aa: ASSLASGLNTDTQY
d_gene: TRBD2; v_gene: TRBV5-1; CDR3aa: ASSPGLAGEKQY
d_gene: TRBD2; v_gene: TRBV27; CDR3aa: ASSPFPGGPRNEQF
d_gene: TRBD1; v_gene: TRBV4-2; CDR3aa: ASSQPGQGSREQY
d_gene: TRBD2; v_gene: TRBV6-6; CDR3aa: ASGSGGSNEQY
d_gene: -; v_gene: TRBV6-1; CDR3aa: ASSDGGTVQETQY
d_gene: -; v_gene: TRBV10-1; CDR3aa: ASSEGRWYSKNQPQH
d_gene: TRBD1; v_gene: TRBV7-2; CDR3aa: ASSLATMTGSYEQY
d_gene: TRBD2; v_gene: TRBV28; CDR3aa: ASSPGGVGYNEQF
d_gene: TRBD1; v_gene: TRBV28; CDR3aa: ATLDREAAGANVLT
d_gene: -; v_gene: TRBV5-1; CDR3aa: ASSSDRFRDTEAF
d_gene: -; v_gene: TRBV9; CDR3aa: ASSLGTPYNEQF
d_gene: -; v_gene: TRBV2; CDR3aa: ASSAGDLYNEQF
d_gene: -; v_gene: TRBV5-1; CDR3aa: ASSRMSSGANVLT
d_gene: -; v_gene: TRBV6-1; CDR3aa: ASSEGIQGNSPLH
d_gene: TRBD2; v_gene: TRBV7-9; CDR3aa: ASSLYVTSGRTDTQY
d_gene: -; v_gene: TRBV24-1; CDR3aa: ATSDPRAVEGGYT
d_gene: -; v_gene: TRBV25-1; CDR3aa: ASKPGNNSPLH
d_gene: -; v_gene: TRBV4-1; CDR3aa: ASNEAYNSPLH
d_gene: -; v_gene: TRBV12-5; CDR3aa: ASGLAQSGTPTGELF
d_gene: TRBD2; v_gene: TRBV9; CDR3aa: ASSGGLATDTQY
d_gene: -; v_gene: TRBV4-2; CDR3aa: ASSQGRQDNEQF
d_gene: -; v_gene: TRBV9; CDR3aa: ASSVDPGSAYEQY
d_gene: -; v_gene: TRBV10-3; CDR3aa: AISESNSAAF
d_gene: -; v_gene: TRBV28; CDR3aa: ASSPWTGKIPEAF
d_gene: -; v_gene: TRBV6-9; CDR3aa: ASSFSAGDNEQF
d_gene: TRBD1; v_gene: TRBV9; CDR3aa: ASMGQDGEAF
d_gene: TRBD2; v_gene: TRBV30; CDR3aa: AWSVRGDLYTGELF
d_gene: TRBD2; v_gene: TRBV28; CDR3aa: ASSWGLAGDPETQY
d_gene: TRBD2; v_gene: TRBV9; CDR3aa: ASSDDLGLAGPIHHTDTQY
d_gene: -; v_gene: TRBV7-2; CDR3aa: ASSRYRDQPQH
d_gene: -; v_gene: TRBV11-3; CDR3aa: ASSPFGGPETGELF
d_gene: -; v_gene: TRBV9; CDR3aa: ASSVEGEGAF
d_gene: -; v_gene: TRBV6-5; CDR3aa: ASSSSQGANYGYT